The clone carrying this T cell receptor (beta chain) came up a few times. These data belong to a study of blood T cell repertoires in COVID-19. Original analysis: Reference gene primers were amplified, and this amplification served to estimate nucleated cell counts. Some clones are missing from TCRdb's copy, which holds only in-frame ones; the method was immunoSEQ multiplex PCR. The V and J calls and clone size are taken from that table; D and trimming were inferred from the DNA. The profile shows 180,000 or so clones, about 81% of them singletons. Sequences were obtained from peripheral blood. This sequence was found in a woman older than 75 with COVID-19, enrolled during active disease.

The CDR3 loop reads CASSFTPPDSSYNEQFF. CDR3 DNA: TGTGCCAGCAGTTTCACCCCCCCGGACAGCTCCTACAATGAGCAGTTCTTC. This chain connects TRBV27 to TRBJ2-1, with D possibly matching TRBD1 (6 bases). This CDR3 region has 17 residues. The germline V gene encodes CDR1 MNHEY and CDR2 SMNVEV (reference sequence). The V gene lost 3 bases and the J gene lost 0 bases, with 15 bases spanning the gap.